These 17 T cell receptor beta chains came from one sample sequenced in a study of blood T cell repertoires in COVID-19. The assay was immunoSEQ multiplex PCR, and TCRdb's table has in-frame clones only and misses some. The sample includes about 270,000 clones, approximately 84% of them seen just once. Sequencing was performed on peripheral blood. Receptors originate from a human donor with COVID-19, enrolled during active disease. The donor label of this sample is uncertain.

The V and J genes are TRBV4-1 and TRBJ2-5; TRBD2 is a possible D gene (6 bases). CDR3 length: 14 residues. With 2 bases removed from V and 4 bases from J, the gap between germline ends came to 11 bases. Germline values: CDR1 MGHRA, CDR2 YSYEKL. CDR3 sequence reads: CASSQTGLRETQYF. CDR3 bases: TGCGCCAGCAGCCAAACCGGACTAAGAGAGACCCAGTACTTC.

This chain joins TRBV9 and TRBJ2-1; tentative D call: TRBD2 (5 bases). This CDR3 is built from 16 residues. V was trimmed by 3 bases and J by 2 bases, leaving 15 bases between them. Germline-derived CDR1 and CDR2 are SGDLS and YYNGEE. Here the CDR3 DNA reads TGTGCCAGCAGCGCCCCCCTCCTGGGAGCCTACAATGAGCAGTTCTTC. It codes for CASSAPLLGAYNEQFF.

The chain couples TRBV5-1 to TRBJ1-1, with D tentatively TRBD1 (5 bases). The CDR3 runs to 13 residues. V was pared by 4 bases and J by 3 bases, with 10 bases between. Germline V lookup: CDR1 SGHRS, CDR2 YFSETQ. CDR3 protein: CASSLDRYTEAFF. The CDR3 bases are TGCGCCAGCAGCCTAGACAGATACACTGAAGCTTTCTTT.

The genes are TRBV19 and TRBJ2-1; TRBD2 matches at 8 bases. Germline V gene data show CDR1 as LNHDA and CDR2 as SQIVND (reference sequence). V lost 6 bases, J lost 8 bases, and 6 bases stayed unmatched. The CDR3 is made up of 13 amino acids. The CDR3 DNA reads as TGTGCCAGTAGCCCCGGGGGGGTACATGAGCAGTTCTTC. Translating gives CASSPGGVHEQFF.

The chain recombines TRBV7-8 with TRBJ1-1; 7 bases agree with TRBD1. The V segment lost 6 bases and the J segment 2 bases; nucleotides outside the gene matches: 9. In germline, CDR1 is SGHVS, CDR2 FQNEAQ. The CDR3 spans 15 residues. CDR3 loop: CASRTGSTLNTEAFF. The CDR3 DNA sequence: TGTGCCAGCAGGACAGGGTCCACACTCAACACTGAAGCTTTCTTT. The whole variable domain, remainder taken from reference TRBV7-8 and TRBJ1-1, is GAGVSQSPRYKVAKRGQDVALRCDPISGHVSLFWYQQALGQGPEFLTYFQNEAQLDKSGLPSDRFFAERPEGSVSTLKIQRTQQEDSAVYLCASRTGSTLNTEAFFGQGTRLTVV.

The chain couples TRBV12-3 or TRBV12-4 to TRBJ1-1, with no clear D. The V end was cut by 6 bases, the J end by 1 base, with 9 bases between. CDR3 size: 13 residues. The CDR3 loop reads CASRLPQNTEAFF. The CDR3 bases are TGTGCCAGCAGATTGCCACAGAACACTGAAGCTTTCTTT.

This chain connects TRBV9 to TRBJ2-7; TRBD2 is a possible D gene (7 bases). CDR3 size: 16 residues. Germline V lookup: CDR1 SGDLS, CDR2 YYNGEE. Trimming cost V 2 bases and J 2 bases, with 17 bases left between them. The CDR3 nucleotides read TGTGCCAGCAGCGTGGGGGGGCTAGCGGAAACCTACGAGCAGTACTTC. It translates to CASSVGGLAETYEQYF.

The CDR3 loop reads CAWSPGTGRMSSEKLFF. CDR3 nucleotide sequence: TGTGCCTGGAGCCCCGGGACAGGGAGGATGTCGAGTGAAAAACTGTTTTTT. The V gene is TRBV30, the J gene TRBJ1-4; 9 nucleotides line up with TRBD1. J lost 7 bases, V lost 3 bases, and 15 bases had no gene match. Germline V gives CDR1 GTSNPN, CDR2 SVGIG (reference sequence). The CDR3 loop spans 17 amino acids.

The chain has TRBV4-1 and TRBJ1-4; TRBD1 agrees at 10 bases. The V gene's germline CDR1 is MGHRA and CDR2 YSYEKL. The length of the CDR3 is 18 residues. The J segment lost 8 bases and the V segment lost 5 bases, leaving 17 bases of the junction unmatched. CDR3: CASSTTGGAGSLPEKLFF. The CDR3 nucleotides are TGCGCCAGCAGCACGACAGGGGGCGCGGGCTCTCTCCCCGAAAAACTGTTTTTT.

CDR3 in amino acids: CASSLGLVMNEQFF. DNA for the CDR3: TGTGCCAGCAGCTTGGGACTAGTGATGAATGAGCAGTTCTTC. The chain uses TRBV6-5 and TRBJ2-1; TRBD2 aligns across 8 bases. CDR3 length equals 14 residues. Per the germline V gene, CDR1 is MNHEY and CDR2 is SVGAGI. The V gene end was trimmed by 6 bases and the J gene end by 7 bases; junction bases not matched to a gene: 8.

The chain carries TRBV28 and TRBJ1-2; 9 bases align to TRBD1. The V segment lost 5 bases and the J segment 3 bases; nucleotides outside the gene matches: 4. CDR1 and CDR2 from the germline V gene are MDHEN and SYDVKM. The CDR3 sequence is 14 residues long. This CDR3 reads CASSQRQGDYGYTF. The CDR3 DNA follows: TGTGCCAGCAGTCAAAGACAGGGGGACTATGGCTACACCTTC.

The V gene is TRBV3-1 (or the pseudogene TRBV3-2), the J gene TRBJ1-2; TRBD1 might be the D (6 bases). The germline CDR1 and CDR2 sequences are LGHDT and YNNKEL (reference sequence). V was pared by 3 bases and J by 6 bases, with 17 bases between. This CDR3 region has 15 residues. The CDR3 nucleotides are TGTGCCAGCAGCCAGAGACAGGCAAGTAGTAATGGCTACACCTTC. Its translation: CASSQRQASSNGYTF.

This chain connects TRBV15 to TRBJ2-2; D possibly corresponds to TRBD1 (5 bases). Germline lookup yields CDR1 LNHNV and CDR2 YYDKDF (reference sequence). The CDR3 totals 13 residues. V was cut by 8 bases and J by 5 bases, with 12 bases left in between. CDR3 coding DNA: TGTGCCACCGGGGCTAGGGGAACCGGGGAGCTGTTTTTT. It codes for CATGARGTGELFF.

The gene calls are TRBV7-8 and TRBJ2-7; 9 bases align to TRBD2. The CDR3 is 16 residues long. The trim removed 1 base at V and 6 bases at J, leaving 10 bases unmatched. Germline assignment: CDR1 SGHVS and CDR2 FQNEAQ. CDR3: CASSLGLASGTGEQYF. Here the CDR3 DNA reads TGTGCCAGCAGCTTAGGGTTGGCTAGCGGGACCGGCGAGCAGTACTTC.

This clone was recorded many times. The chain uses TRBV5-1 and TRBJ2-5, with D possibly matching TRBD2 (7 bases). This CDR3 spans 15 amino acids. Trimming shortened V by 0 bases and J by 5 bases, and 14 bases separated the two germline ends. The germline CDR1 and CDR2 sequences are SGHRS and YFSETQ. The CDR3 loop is CASSLAQGGGETQYF. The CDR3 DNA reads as TGCGCCAGCAGCTTGGCACAGGGAGGGGGGGAGACCCAGTACTTC.

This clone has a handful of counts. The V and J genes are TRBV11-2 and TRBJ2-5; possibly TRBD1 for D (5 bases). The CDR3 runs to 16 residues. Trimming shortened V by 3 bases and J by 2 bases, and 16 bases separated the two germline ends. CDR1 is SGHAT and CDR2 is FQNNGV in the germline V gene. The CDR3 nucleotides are TGTGCCAGCAGCTTCTACACCGGACACCCACAAGAGACCCAGTACTTC. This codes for CASSFYTGHPQETQYF. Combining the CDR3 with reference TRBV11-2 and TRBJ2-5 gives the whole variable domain EAGVAQSPRYKIIEKRQSVAFWCNPISGHATLYWYQQILGQGPKLLIQFQNNGVVDDSQLPKDRFSAERLKGVDSTLKIQPAKLEDSAVYLCASSFYTGHPQETQYFGPGTRLLVL.

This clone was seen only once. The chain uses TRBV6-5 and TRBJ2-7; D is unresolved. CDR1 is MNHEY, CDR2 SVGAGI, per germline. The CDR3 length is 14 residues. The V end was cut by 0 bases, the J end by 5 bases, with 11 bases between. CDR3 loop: CASSYSTPRNEQYF. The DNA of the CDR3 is TGTGCCAGCAGTTACTCCACTCCGCGGAACGAGCAGTACTTC.